This T cell receptor (beta chain) came from a study of T cell responses to AZD1222 COVID-19 vaccine. Whole-study context: Second-dose schedules of about 4 or about 12 weeks were combined. Whole-study results and caveats: Two AZD1222 doses significantly raised spike-specific TCR breadth and depth over controls. Unmutated regions of variants are reportedly targeted by nearly half of spike-specific TCRs. Donor demographics were predominantly white British with a female majority; clonal diversity may be underestimated.

Comment on this clone: The antigen remains undetermined.

Sequenced by immunoSEQ multiplex PCR; TCRdb stores in-frame clones only, minus some. The table includes some 180,000 clones, approximately 90% detected once. In germline, CDR1 is KGHSH, CDR2 LQKENI. The CDR3 consists of 15 residues. Trimming removed 0 bases at V and 8 bases at J, with 16 bases between. Specimen: peripheral blood, collected on day 0 of AZD1222 vaccination. This receptor was taken from an adult in good health. The V and J genes are TRBV18 and TRBJ1-2; no firm D call. In DNA form, the CDR3 reads TGTGCCAGCTCACCACCCCGGACCGGCCAAACAGGCTACACCTTC. As protein: CASSPPRTGQTGYTF.